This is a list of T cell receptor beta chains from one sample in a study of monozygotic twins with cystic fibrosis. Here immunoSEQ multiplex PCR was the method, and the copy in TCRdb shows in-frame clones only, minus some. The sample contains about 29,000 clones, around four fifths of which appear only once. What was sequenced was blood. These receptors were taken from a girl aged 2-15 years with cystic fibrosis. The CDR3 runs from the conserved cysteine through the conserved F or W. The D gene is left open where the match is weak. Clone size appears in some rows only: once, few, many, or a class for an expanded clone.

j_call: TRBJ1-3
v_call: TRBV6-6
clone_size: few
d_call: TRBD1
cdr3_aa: CASSSPDRANGNTIYF
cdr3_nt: TGTGCCAGCAGTTCCCCGGACAGGGCAAATGGAAACACCATATATTTT

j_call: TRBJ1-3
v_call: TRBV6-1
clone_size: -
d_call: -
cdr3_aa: CASSDRAGFVLVGGNTIYF
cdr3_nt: TGTGCCAGCAGTGACAGGGCAGGGTTCGTGTTAGTAGGAGGAAACACCATATATTTT

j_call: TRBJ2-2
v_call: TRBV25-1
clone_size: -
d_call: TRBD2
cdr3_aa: CASSDSGTSTGELFF
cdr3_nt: TGTGCCAGCAGTGACTCAGGGACTAGCACCGGGGAGCTGTTTTTT

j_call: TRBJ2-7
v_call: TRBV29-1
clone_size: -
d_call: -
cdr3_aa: CSVASVYKDPYEQYF
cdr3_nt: TGCAGCGTTGCATCCGTCTACAAGGACCCTTACGAGCAGTACTTC

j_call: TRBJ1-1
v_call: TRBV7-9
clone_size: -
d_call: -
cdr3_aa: CASSTPAVEAFF
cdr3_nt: TGTGCCAGCAGTACACCCGCAGTTGAAGCTTTCTTT

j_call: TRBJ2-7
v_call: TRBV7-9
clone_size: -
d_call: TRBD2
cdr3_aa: CASSLESGGEQYF
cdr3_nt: TGTGCCAGCAGCTTGGAGAGCGGGGGCGAGCAGTACTTC

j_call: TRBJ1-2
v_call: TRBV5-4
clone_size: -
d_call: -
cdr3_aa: CASSFRGSGYGYTF
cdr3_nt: TGTGCCAGCAGCTTCAGGGGAAGTGGCTATGGCTACACCTTC

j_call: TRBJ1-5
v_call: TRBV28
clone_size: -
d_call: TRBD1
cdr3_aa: CASRDRGRSQPQHF
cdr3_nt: TGTGCCAGCAGGGACAGGGGGCGAAGTCAGCCCCAGCATTTT

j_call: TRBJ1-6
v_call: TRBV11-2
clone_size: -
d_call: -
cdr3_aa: CASSLLQYNSPLHF
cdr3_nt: TGTGCCAGCAGCTTGTTACAATATAATTCACCCCTCCACTTT

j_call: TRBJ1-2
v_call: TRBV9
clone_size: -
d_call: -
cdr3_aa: CASSVSRDNYGYTF
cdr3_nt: TGTGCCAGCAGCGTTTCCAGGGACAACTATGGCTACACCTTC

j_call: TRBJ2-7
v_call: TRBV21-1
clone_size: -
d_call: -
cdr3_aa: CASSIRDSNF
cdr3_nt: TGTGCCAGCAGCATCCGAGACAGCAACTTC

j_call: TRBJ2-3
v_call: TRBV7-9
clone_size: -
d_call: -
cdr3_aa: CASSLLWRLNTDTQYF
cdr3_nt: TGTGCCAGCAGCCTCTTGTGGAGACTAAACACAGATACGCAGTATTTT

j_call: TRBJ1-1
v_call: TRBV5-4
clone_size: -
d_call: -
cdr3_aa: CASSIFEGEAFF
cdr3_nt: TGTGCCAGCAGCATATTTGAAGGAGAAGCTTTCTTT

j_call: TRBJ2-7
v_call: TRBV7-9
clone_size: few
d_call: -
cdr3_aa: CASSSYYEQYF
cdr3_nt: TGTGCCAGCAGCTCCTACTACGAGCAGTACTTC

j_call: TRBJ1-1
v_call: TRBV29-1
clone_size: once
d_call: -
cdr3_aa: CRAGQTHGEAFF
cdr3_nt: TGCAGGGCGGGACAAACCCATGGCGAAGCTTTCTTT

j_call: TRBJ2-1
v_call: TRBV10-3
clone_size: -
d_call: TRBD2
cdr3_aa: CAIKGASGRGDEQFF
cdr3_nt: TGTGCCATCAAAGGAGCTAGCGGGAGAGGCGATGAGCAGTTCTTC

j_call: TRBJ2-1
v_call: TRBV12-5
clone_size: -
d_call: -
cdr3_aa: CASGVGGHNEQFF
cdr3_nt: TGTGCTAGTGGCGTGGGGGGTCACAATGAGCAGTTCTTC

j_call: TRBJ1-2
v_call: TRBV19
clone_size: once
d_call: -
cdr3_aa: CASSIRGATGRGYTF
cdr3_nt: TGTGCCAGTAGTATTCGGGGGGCTACAGGTCGTGGCTACACCTTC

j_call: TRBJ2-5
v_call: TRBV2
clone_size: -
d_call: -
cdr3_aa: CASGSGAQETQYF
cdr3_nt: TGTGCCAGCGGGTCAGGGGCGCAGGAGACCCAGTACTTC

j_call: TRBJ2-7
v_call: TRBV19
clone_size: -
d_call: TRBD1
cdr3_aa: CASSGTGGGEQYF
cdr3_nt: TGTGCCAGTAGCGGGACAGGGGGCGGCGAGCAGTACTTC

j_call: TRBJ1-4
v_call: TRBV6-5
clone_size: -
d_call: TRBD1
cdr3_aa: CASSFRQGGTNEKLFF
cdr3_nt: TGTGCCAGCAGTTTCCGACAGGGTGGAACTAATGAAAAACTGTTTTTT

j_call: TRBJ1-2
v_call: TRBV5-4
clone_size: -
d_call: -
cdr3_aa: CASSLVLGTNYGYTF
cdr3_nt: TGTGCCAGCAGTTTGGTTCTGGGGACTAACTATGGCTACACCTTC

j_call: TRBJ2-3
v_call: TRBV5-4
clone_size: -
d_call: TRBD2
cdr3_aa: CASSPPGLAVIWGPTDTQYF
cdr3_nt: TGTGCCAGCAGCCCGCCGGGACTAGCGGTTATCTGGGGCCCCACAGATACGCAGTATTTT

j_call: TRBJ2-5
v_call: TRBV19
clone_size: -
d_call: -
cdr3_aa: CASSIMGGETQYF
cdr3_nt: TGTGCCAGTAGTATAATGGGGGGAGAGACCCAGTACTTC

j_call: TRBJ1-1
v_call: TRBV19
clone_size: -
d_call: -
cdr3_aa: CASSPETVNTEAFF
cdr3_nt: TGTGCCAGTAGTCCTGAGACCGTGAACACTGAAGCTTTCTTT

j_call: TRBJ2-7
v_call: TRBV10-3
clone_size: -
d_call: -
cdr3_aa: CAIGTDYLNYEQYF
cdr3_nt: TGTGCCATCGGGACGGACTACCTTAACTACGAGCAGTACTTC

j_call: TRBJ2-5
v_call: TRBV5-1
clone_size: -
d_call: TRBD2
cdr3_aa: CASSRAGTSGTQQETQYF
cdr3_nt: TGCGCCAGCAGCAGGGCAGGGACTAGCGGGACACAACAAGAGACCCAGTACTTC

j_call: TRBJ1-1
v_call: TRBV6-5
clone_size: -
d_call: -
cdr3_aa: CASITRGGRNTEAFF
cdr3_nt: TGTGCCAGCATCACGAGAGGGGGGCGGAACACTGAAGCTTTCTTT

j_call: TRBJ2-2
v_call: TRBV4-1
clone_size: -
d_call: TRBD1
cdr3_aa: CASSQLQGINTGELFF
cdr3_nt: TGCGCCAGCAGCCAATTACAGGGGATAAACACCGGGGAGCTGTTTTTT

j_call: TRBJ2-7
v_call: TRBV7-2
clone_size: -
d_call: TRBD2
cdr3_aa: CASSLLTSGRYEQYF
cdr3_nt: TGTGCCAGCAGCTTATTGACTAGCGGGAGGTACGAGCAGTACTTC

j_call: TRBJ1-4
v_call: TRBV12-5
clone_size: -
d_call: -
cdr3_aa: CASGLVRGGLNEKLFF
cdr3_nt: TGTGCTAGTGGTTTGGTACGTGGGGGGCTTAATGAAAAACTGTTTTTT

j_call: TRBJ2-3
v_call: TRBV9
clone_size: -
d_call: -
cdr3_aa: CASSPQASPDTQYF
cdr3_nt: TGTGCCAGCAGCCCCCAGGCAAGCCCAGATACGCAGTATTTT

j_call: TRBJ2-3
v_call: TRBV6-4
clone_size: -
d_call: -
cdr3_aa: CASSETIGAGTDTQYF
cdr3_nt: TGTGCCAGCAGTGAAACTATTGGGGCTGGGACAGATACGCAGTATTTT

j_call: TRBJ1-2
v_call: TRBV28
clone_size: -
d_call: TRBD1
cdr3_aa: CASSLTTGGGGYTF
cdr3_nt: TGTGCCAGCAGTCTCACGACAGGGGGCGGCGGCTACACCTTC

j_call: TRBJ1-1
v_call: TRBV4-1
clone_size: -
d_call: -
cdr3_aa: CASSHLIQGNTEAFF
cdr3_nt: TGCGCCAGCAGCCATCTCATACAGGGGAACACTGAAGCTTTCTTT

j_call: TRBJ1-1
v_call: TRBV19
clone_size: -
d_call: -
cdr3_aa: CASSNTRDNTEAFF
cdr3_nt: TGTGCCAGTAGTAATACCCGGGACAACACTGAAGCTTTCTTT

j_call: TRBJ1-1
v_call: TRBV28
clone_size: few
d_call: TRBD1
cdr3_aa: CASSPDRAAFF
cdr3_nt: TGTGCCAGCAGCCCAGACAGGGCAGCTTTCTTT

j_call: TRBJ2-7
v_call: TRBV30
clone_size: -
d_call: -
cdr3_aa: CAWSDQSYEQYF
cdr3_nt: TGTGCCTGGAGTGACCAGTCCTACGAGCAGTACTTC

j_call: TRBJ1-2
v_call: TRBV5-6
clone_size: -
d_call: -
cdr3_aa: CASSLSGGTGYTF
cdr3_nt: TGTGCCAGCAGCTTGAGTGGGGGCACTGGCTACACCTTC

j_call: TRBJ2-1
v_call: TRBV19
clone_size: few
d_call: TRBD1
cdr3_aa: CASSIRGQNNEQFF
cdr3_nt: TGTGCCAGTAGTATACGGGGACAGAATAATGAGCAGTTCTTC

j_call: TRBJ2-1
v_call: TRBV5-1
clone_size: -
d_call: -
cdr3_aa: CASSWGSGRDNEQFF
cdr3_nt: TGCGCCAGCAGCTGGGGGTCGGGCAGGGACAATGAGCAGTTCTTC

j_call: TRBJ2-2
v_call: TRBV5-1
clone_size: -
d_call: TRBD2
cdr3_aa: CASRGLAVDTGELFF
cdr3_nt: TGCGCCAGCAGGGGACTAGCTGTAGACACCGGGGAGCTGTTTTTT

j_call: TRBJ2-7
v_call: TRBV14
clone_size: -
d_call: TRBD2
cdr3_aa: CASSKWTSLSHEQYF
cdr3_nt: TGTGCCAGCAGCAAATGGACTAGTTTGTCCCACGAGCAGTACTTC

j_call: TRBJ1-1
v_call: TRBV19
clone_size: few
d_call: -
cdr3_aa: CASIGSTEAFF
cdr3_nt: TGTGCCAGTATCGGGTCCACTGAAGCTTTCTTT

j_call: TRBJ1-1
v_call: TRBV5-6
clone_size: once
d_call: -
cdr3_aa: CASSEILGAFF
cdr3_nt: TGTGCCAGCAGCGAAATTCTGGGAGCTTTCTTT

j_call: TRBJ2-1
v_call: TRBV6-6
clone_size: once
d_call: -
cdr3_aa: CASSYNPGPFFEQFF
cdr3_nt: TGTGCCAGCAGTTACAACCCGGGACCATTTTTTGAGCAGTTCTTC

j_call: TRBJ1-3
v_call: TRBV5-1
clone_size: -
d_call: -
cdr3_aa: CASSLGTERNTIYF
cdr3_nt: TGCGCCAGCAGCTTGGGGACGGAGAGAAACACCATATATTTT

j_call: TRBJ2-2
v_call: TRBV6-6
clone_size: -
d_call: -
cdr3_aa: CASSYAGPELFF
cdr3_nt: TGTGCCAGCAGTTACGCCGGTCCCGAGCTGTTTTTT

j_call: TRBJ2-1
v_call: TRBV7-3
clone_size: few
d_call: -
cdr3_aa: CASSYSGNEQFF
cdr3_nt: TGTGCCAGCAGCTATTCGGGGAATGAGCAGTTCTTC

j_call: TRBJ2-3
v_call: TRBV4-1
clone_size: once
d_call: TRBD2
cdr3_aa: CASSQETGTTYTDTQYF
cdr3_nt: TGCGCCAGCAGCCAAGAGACCGGGACTACATACACAGATACGCAGTATTTT

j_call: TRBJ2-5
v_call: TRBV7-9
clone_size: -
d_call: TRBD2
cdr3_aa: CASSLAPLAGEETQYF
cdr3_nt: TGTGCCAGCAGCTTAGCCCCCCTAGCGGGAGAGGAGACCCAGTACTTC